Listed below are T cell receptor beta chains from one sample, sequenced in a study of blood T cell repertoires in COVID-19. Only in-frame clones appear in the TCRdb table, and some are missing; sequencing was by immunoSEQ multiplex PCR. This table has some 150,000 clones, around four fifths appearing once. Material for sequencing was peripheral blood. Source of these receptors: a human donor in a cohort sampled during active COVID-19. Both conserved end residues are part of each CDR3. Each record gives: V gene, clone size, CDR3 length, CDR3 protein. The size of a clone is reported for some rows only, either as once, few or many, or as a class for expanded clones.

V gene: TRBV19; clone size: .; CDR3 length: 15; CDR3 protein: CASSMGQGIDQPQHF
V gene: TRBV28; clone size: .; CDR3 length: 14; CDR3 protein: CASSSGQGAGGYTF
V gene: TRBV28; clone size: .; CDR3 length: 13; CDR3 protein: CASRNRGGGEQFF
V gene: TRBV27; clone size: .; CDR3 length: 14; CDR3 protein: CASRGGTLANVLTF
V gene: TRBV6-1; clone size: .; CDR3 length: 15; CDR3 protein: CASSEAPGSNHEQYF
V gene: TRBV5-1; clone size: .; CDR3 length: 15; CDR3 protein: CASSWQSPGANVLTF
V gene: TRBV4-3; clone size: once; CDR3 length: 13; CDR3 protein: CASSRTANYGYTF
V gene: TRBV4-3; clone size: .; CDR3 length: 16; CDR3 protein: CASSQARQGGNSPLHF
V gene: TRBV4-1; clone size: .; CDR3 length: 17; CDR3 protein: CASSQDPVGAYQETQYF
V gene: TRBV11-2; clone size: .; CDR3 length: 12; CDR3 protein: CASSLGRTQQYF
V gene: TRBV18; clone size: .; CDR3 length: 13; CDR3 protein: CASSPGGEEKLFF
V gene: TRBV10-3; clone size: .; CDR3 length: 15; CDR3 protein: CAISDVQINTGELFF
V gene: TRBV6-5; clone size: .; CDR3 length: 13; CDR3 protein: CALGGTVQETQYF
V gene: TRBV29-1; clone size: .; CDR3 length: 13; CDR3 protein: CSVVRQGVHEQYF
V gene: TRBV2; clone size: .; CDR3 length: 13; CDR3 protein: CASSAGPKNIQYF
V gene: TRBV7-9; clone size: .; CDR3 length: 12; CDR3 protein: CASSVTGLEAFF
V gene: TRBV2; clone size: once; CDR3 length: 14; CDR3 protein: CASSGGQFNYGYTF
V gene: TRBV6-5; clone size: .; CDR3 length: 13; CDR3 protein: CASRRLVDEKLFF
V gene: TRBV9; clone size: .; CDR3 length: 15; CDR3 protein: CASSPRAGAGYEQYF
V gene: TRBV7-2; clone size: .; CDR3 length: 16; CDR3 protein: CASSLALGGRDSPLHF
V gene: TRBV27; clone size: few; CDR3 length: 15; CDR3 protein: CATSTGGWDKNIQYF
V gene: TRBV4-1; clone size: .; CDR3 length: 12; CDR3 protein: CASSLESYGYTF
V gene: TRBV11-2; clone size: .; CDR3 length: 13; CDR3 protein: CASSFLGVGELFF
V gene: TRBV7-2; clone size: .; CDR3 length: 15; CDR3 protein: CASSATGTSGETQYF